These T cell receptor beta chains were read from a single sample in a study of T cells in Graves' hyperthyroidism and ophthalmopathy. TCRdb fed the multiplex PCR reads into MiXCR, producing one record per CDR3 protein. The sample shows around 450,000 distinct CDR3 sequences, approximately 14% of them seen only once. The specimen was blood. All receptors derive from a woman aged 18-35 years with Graves' hyperthyroidism. Each CDR3 is given with its conserved first and last residue. The D gene is left open where the match is weak. Rows give clone size only sometimes, using once, few, many, or a class for an expanded clone.

cdr3_aa: CASTSIDEQFF; cdr3_nt: TGTGCCAGCACCTCTATCGATGAGCAGTTCTTC; clone_size: many; j_call: TRBJ2-1; v_call: TRBV7-9; d_call: NA
cdr3_aa: CASSWSGGSTDTQYF; cdr3_nt: TGTGCCAGCAGCTGGAGCGGGGGGTCCACAGATACGCAGTATTTT; clone_size: NA; j_call: TRBJ2-3; v_call: TRBV7-9; d_call: TRBD2
cdr3_aa: CASSWGLAGGKLSYEQYF; cdr3_nt: TGTGCCAGCAGCTGGGGACTAGCGGGAGGCAAACTTTCCTACGAGCAGTACTTC; clone_size: NA; j_call: TRBJ2-7; v_call: TRBV5-4; d_call: TRBD2
cdr3_aa: CASRPVTGELFF; cdr3_nt: TGTGCCAGCAGGCCAGTCACCGGGGAGCTGTTTTTT; clone_size: NA; j_call: TRBJ2-2; v_call: TRBV28; d_call: NA
cdr3_aa: CASSQGRGNNEQFF; cdr3_nt: TGCGCCAGCAGCCAAGGCAGGGGGAACAATGAGCAGTTCTTC; clone_size: many; j_call: TRBJ2-1; v_call: TRBV4-1; d_call: TRBD1
cdr3_aa: CASSFSAGGNQPQHF; cdr3_nt: TGTGCCAGCAGTTTTTCGGCAGGTGGCAATCAGCCCCAGCATTTT; clone_size: many; j_call: TRBJ1-5; v_call: TRBV12-3/TRBV12-4; d_call: NA
cdr3_aa: CASSRAGFGAEAFF; cdr3_nt: TGTGCCAGCAGTAGGGCAGGATTTGGTGCTGAAGCTTTCTTT; clone_size: many; j_call: TRBJ1-1; v_call: TRBV12-3/TRBV12-4; d_call: NA
cdr3_aa: CASSFGGSYEQYF; cdr3_nt: TGTGCCAGCAGTTTTGGGGGGTCCTACGAGCAGTACTTC; clone_size: many; j_call: TRBJ2-7; v_call: TRBV28; d_call: NA
cdr3_aa: CASSFSRTDTQYF; cdr3_nt: TGTGCCAGCAGTTTTTCCCGCACAGATACGCAGTATTTT; clone_size: many; j_call: TRBJ2-3; v_call: TRBV12-3/TRBV12-4; d_call: NA
cdr3_aa: CASSLGVGTYEQYF; cdr3_nt: TGTGCCAGCAGCTTGGGTGTCGGGACCTACGAGCAGTACTTC; clone_size: many; j_call: TRBJ2-7; v_call: TRBV11-2; d_call: NA
cdr3_aa: CASSPSLSGRNEQFF; cdr3_nt: TGTGCCAGCAGCCCCTCCTTATCAGGGAGGAATGAGCAGTTCTTC; clone_size: many; j_call: TRBJ2-1; v_call: TRBV7-3; d_call: NA
cdr3_aa: CASSLSGLENEQFF; cdr3_nt: TGTGCCAGCAGCTTGTCGGGACTAGAGAATGAGCAGTTCTTC; clone_size: few; j_call: TRBJ2-1; v_call: TRBV7-3; d_call: TRBD2
cdr3_aa: CASSYSTPPREQYF; cdr3_nt: TGTGCCAGCAGTTACTCTACCCCCCCCCGCGAGCAGTACTTC; clone_size: many; j_call: TRBJ2-7; v_call: TRBV6-2/TRBV6-3; d_call: NA
cdr3_aa: CSARPGEGGTYEQYF; cdr3_nt: TGCAGTGCTAGACCCGGCGAGGGGGGAACCTACGAGCAGTACTTC; clone_size: few; j_call: TRBJ2-7; v_call: TRBV20-1; d_call: NA
cdr3_aa: CASSSLASPSKTQYF; cdr3_nt: TGTGCCAGCAGTTCCCTAGCTAGTCCTTCGAAGACCCAGTACTTC; clone_size: many; j_call: TRBJ2-5; v_call: TRBV27; d_call: NA
cdr3_aa: CASSPDGNTDTQYF; cdr3_nt: TGTGCCAGCAGCCCTGATGGTAACACAGATACGCAGTATTTT; clone_size: many; j_call: TRBJ2-3; v_call: TRBV7-3; d_call: NA
cdr3_aa: CASSPAGTGVYEQYF; cdr3_nt: TGTGCCAGCTCTCCCGCCGGGACAGGGGTTTACGAGCAGTACTTC; clone_size: NA; j_call: TRBJ2-7; v_call: TRBV18; d_call: TRBD1
cdr3_aa: CASGWTGDTEAFF; cdr3_nt: TGTGCCAGCGGCTGGACAGGAGACACTGAAGCTTTCTTT; clone_size: many; j_call: TRBJ1-1; v_call: TRBV5-6; d_call: TRBD1
cdr3_aa: CASSRDILNTEAFF; cdr3_nt: TGCGCCAGCAGCCGAGATATACTAAACACTGAAGCTTTCTTT; clone_size: NA; j_call: TRBJ1-1; v_call: TRBV10-1; d_call: NA
cdr3_aa: CASSSPGLAYEQYF; cdr3_nt: TGTGCCAGCAGTTCCCCGGGACTAGCCTACGAGCAGTACTTC; clone_size: many; j_call: TRBJ2-7; v_call: TRBV28; d_call: TRBD2
cdr3_aa: CASSFGDRRNQPQHF; cdr3_nt: TGTGCCAGCAGTTTCGGGGACAGACGGAATCAGCCCCAGCATTTT; clone_size: many; j_call: TRBJ1-5; v_call: TRBV28; d_call: TRBD1
cdr3_aa: CSAPLDGWGTVYEKLFF; cdr3_nt: TGCAGTGCTCCACTAGATGGGTGGGGGACAGTATATGAAAAACTGTTTTTT; clone_size: NA; j_call: TRBJ1-4; v_call: TRBV20-1; d_call: TRBD1
cdr3_aa: CSVERYGWGRNYEQYF; cdr3_nt: TGCAGCGTTGAAAGGTATGGTTGGGGCCGAAACTACGAGCAGTACTTC; clone_size: few; j_call: TRBJ2-7; v_call: TRBV29-1; d_call: NA
cdr3_aa: CASSLRSGFDEQYF; cdr3_nt: TGTGCCAGCAGCCTTCGGTCGGGGTTCGACGAGCAGTACTTC; clone_size: NA; j_call: TRBJ2-7; v_call: TRBV5-5; d_call: NA
cdr3_aa: CASSLFGQTYEQYF; cdr3_nt: TGTGCCAGCAGTTTATTCGGACAGACCTACGAGCAGTACTTC; clone_size: many; j_call: TRBJ2-7; v_call: TRBV28; d_call: NA
cdr3_aa: CASSQPVNTQYF; cdr3_nt: TGTGCCAGCAGCCAACCTGTAAATACGCAGTATTTT; clone_size: many; j_call: TRBJ2-3; v_call: TRBV28; d_call: NA
cdr3_aa: CASSQALGVWGTEAFF; cdr3_nt: TGTGCCAGCAGCCAAGCTCTCGGGGTTTGGGGCACTGAAGCTTTCTTT; clone_size: few; j_call: TRBJ1-1; v_call: TRBV14; d_call: NA
cdr3_aa: CASSRGSQETQYF; cdr3_nt: TGTGCCAGCAGCCGGGGGAGCCAAGAGACCCAGTACTTC; clone_size: many; j_call: TRBJ2-5; v_call: TRBV7-3; d_call: NA
cdr3_aa: CASSRNGYEQYF; cdr3_nt: TGTGCCAGCAGCCGCAACGGCTACGAGCAGTACTTC; clone_size: many; j_call: TRBJ2-7; v_call: TRBV7-9; d_call: NA
cdr3_aa: CASSFTGPSGYYEQYF; cdr3_nt: TGCGCCAGCAGCTTCACAGGGCCTAGTGGATACTACGAGCAGTACTTC; clone_size: NA; j_call: TRBJ2-7; v_call: TRBV5-1; d_call: NA
cdr3_aa: CASSLVDREAFF; cdr3_nt: TGTGCCAGCAGTTTAGTGGACCGTGAAGCTTTCTTT; clone_size: few; j_call: TRBJ1-1; v_call: TRBV12-3/TRBV12-4; d_call: NA
cdr3_aa: CAISEVSKWDYGYTF; cdr3_nt: TGTGCCATCAGTGAAGTCTCTAAGTGGGATTATGGCTACACCTTC; clone_size: NA; j_call: TRBJ1-2; v_call: TRBV10-3; d_call: NA
cdr3_aa: CASSVQHTDTQYF; cdr3_nt: TGCGCCAGCAGCGTACAGCATACAGATACGCAGTATTTT; clone_size: few; j_call: TRBJ2-3; v_call: TRBV4-1; d_call: NA
cdr3_aa: CASSLYLESSYEQYF; cdr3_nt: TGTGCCAGCAGTTTATATCTAGAGAGCTCCTACGAGCAGTACTTC; clone_size: many; j_call: TRBJ2-7; v_call: TRBV28; d_call: NA
cdr3_aa: CASSLDSGRGAGELFF; cdr3_nt: TGTGCCAGCAGCTTAGACAGCGGGAGAGGCGCCGGGGAGCTGTTTTTT; clone_size: NA; j_call: TRBJ2-2; v_call: TRBV7-6; d_call: TRBD2
cdr3_aa: CASSSLPGPHSNYGYTF; cdr3_nt: TGTGCCAGCAGTTCCCTCCCGGGGCCCCATTCTAACTATGGCTACACCTTC; clone_size: NA; j_call: TRBJ1-2; v_call: TRBV27; d_call: NA
cdr3_aa: CASSEMVSGITDTQYF; cdr3_nt: TGTGCCAGCAGTGAAATGGTTAGCGGAATTACAGATACGCAGTATTTT; clone_size: many; j_call: TRBJ2-3; v_call: TRBV2; d_call: NA
cdr3_aa: CASSQERDQPQHF; cdr3_nt: TGCGCCAGCAGCCAAGAGCGAGATCAGCCCCAGCATTTT; clone_size: many; j_call: TRBJ1-5; v_call: TRBV4-1; d_call: NA
cdr3_aa: CASSYSPGRAREQYF; cdr3_nt: TGTGCCAGCAGTTACTCGCCGGGTAGGGCACGCGAGCAGTACTTC; clone_size: many; j_call: TRBJ2-7; v_call: TRBV6-5; d_call: NA
cdr3_aa: CASSYLDSPGAEAFF; cdr3_nt: TGTGCCAGCAGTTACCTCGACTCCCCAGGGGCTGAAGCTTTCTTT; clone_size: few; j_call: TRBJ1-1; v_call: TRBV6-5; d_call: NA
cdr3_aa: CASVRGQEDNEQFF; cdr3_nt: TGTGCCAGCGTTAGGGGACAGGAGGACAATGAGCAGTTCTTC; clone_size: NA; j_call: TRBJ2-1; v_call: TRBV6-9; d_call: TRBD1
cdr3_aa: CASSKTGGERNTIYF; cdr3_nt: TGTGCCAGCAGCAAAACAGGGGGAGAACGAAACACCATATATTTT; clone_size: NA; j_call: TRBJ1-3; v_call: TRBV7-3; d_call: TRBD1
cdr3_aa: CARTEPGGIDEQFF; cdr3_nt: TGTGCCAGGACCGAGCCGGGAGGGATTGATGAGCAGTTCTTC; clone_size: many; j_call: TRBJ2-1; v_call: TRBV2; d_call: TRBD2
cdr3_aa: CASSLELQGSNGYTF; cdr3_nt: TGTGCCAGCAGTTTGGAACTACAGGGATCCAATGGCTACACCTTC; clone_size: many; j_call: TRBJ1-2; v_call: TRBV28; d_call: NA
cdr3_aa: CASSLELSNQPQHF; cdr3_nt: TGTGCCAGCAGCTTAGAGTTGAGCAATCAGCCCCAGCATTTT; clone_size: many; j_call: TRBJ1-5; v_call: TRBV7-2; d_call: NA
cdr3_aa: CASSPMTVDNLQETQYF; cdr3_nt: TGTGCCAGCAGTCCCATGACAGTCGATAACTTACAAGAGACCCAGTACTTC; clone_size: few; j_call: TRBJ2-5; v_call: TRBV6-1; d_call: NA
cdr3_aa: CASSLSLAGANTGELFF; cdr3_nt: TGTGCCAGCAGCCTATCTTTGGCCGGGGCTAACACCGGGGAGCTGTTTTTT; clone_size: many; j_call: TRBJ2-2; v_call: TRBV7-2; d_call: NA
cdr3_aa: CANSLAYPDRRTTEAFF; cdr3_nt: TGTGCCAACAGCTTAGCGTATCCTGATCGACGGACCACTGAAGCTTTCTTC; clone_size: once; j_call: TRBJ1-1; v_call: TRBV7-2; d_call: NA
cdr3_aa: CASSYRQGAGSTEAFF; cdr3_nt: TGTGCCAGCAGTTACCGACAGGGGGCCGGTAGCACTGAAGCTTTCTTT; clone_size: NA; j_call: TRBJ1-1; v_call: TRBV6-5; d_call: TRBD1
cdr3_aa: CSAGRQGGWNTEAFF; cdr3_nt: TGCAGTGCTGGGAGACAGGGCGGTTGGAACACTGAAGCTTTCTTT; clone_size: many; j_call: TRBJ1-1; v_call: TRBV20-1; d_call: TRBD1
cdr3_aa: CASSVGASEYNEQFF; cdr3_nt: TGTGCCAGCAGCGTAGGGGCGTCGGAATATAATGAGCAGTTCTTC; clone_size: few; j_call: TRBJ2-1; v_call: TRBV9; d_call: NA
cdr3_aa: CASSPRPGTGGGFYEQYF; cdr3_nt: TGTGCCAGTAGTCCGCGCCCTGGGACAGGGGGCGGATTCTACGAGCAGTACTTC; clone_size: NA; j_call: TRBJ2-7; v_call: TRBV19; d_call: TRBD1
cdr3_aa: CATSWTGGGEQYF; cdr3_nt: TGTGCCACCTCCTGGACGGGGGGGGGCGAGCAGTACTTC; clone_size: many; j_call: TRBJ2-7; v_call: TRBV15; d_call: TRBD2